This T cell receptor beta chain originates from a study of monozygotic twins with inflammatory bowel disease. TCRdb reprocessed the 5' RACE reads, keeping one entry per CDR3 protein, no DNA. The clone table shows 420,000 or so distinct CDR3 sequences, with the ten largest holding 2% to 2.5%. The germline V gene encodes CDR1 DFQATT and CDR2 SNEGSKA (reference sequence). The CDR3 contains 14 residues. The V call is TRBV20-1, the J call TRBJ2-1; TCRdb indicates TRBD2, and absent DNA this call remains unverified. The specimen was blood. The receptor was derived from a human donor with ulcerative colitis or Crohn's disease, or a healthy co-twin of an affected twin (not recorded which). The CDR3 is CSASGRAGRNEQFF.